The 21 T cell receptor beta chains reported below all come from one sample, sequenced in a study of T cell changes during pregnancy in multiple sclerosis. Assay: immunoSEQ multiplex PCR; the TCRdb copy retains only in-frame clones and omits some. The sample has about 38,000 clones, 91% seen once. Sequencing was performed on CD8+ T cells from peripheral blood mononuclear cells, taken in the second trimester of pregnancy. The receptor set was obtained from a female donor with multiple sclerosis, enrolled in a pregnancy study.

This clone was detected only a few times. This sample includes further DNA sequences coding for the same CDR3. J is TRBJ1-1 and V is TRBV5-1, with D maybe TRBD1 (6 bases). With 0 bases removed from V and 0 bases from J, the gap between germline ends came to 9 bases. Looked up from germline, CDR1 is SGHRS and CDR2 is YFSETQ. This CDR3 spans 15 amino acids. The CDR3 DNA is TGCGCCAGCAGCTTGGTCTCAGGGGTGAACACTGAAGCTTTCTTT. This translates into CASSLVSGVNTEAFF.

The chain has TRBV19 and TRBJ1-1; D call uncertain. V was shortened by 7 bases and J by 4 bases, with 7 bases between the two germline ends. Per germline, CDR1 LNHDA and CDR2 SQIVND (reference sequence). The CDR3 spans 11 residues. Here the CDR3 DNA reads TGTGCCAGTATCCGAGGCACTGAAGCTTTCTTT. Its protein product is CASIRGTEAFF.

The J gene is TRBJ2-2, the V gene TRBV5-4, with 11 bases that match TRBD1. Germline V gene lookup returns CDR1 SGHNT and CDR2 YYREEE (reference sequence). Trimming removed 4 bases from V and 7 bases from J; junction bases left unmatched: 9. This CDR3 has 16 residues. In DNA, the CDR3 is TGTGCCAGCAGCCCCAGGACAGGGGGCCTTAGCGGGGAGCTGTTTTTT. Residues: CASSPRTGGLSGELFF.

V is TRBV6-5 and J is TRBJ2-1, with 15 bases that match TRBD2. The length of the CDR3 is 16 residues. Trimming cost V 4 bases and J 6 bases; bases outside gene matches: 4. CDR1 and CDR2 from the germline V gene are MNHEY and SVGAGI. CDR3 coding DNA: TGTGCCAGCAGTTTGGGGACTAGCGGGGGGCTCAATGAGCAGTTCTTC. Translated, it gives CASSLGTSGGLNEQFF.

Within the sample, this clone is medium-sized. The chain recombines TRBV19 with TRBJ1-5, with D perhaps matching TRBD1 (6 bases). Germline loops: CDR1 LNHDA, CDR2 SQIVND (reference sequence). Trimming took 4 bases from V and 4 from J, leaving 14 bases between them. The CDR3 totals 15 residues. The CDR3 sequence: CASSSLGAVNQPQHF. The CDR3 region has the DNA TGTGCCAGTAGTAGTTTGGGGGCAGTAAATCAGCCCCAGCATTTT.

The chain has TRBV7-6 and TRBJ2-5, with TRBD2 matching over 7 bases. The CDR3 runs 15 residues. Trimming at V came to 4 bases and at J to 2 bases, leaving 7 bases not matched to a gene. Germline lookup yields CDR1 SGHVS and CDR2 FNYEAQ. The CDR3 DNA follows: TGTGCCAGCAGCTATAGCGGGCTAGTTCAAGAGACCCAGTACTTC. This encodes CASSYSGLVQETQYF.

The CDR3 region is CASSPASLAQQFF. CDR3 DNA sequence: TGTGCCAGCAGCCCGGCCTCCCTAGCACAACAGTTCTTC. The rearrangement links TRBV5-4 to TRBJ2-1; maybe TRBD2 (5 bases). Germline V CDR1 and CDR2: SGHNT, YYREEE (reference sequence). V shed 4 bases and J shed 13 bases, with 18 bases lying between them. This CDR3 contains 13 residues.

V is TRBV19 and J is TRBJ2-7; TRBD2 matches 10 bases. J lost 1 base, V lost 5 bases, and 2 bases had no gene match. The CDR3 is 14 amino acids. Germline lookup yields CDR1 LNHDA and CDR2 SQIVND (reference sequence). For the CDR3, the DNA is TGTGCCAGTAGTCCGGGACTAGCGTCCTACGAGCAGTACTTC. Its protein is CASSPGLASYEQYF. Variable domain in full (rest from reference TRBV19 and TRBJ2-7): DGGITQSPKYLFRKEGQNVTLSCEQNLNHDAMYWYRQDPGQGLRLIYYSQIVNDFQKGDIAEGYSVSREKKESFPLTVTSAQKNPTAFYLCASSPGLASYEQYFGPGTRLTVT.

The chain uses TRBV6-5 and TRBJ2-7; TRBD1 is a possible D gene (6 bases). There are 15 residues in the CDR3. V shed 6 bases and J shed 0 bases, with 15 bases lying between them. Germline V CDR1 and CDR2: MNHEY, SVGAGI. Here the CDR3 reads CASSQVSGASYEQYF. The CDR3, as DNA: TGTGCCAGCAGCCAAGTATCAGGGGCCTCCTACGAGCAGTACTTC.

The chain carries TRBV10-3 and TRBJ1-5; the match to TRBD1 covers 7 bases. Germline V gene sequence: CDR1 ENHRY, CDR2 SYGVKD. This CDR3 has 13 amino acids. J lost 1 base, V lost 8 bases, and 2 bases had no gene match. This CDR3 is CAIRDSSNQPQHF. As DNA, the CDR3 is TGTGCCATCCGGGACAGCAGCAATCAGCCCCAGCATTTT.

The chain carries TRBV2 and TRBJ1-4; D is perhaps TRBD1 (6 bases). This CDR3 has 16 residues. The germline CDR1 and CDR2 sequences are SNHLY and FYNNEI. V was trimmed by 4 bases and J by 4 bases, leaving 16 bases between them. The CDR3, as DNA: TGTGCCAGCAGTGGATTTTTGGGGGCTATTAATGAAAAACTGTTTTTT. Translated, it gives CASSGFLGAINEKLFF.

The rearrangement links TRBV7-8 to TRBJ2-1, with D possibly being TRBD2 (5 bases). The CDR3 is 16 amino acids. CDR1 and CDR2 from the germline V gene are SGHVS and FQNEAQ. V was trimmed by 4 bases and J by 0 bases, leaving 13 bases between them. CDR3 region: CASSSRAGVSYNEQFF. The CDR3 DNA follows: TGTGCCAGCAGCTCCCGCGCCGGGGTCTCCTACAATGAGCAGTTCTTC. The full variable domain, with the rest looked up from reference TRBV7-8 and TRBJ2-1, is GAGVSQSPRYKVAKRGQDVALRCDPISGHVSLFWYQQALGQGPEFLTYFQNEAQLDKSGLPSDRFFAERPEGSVSTLKIQRTQQEDSAVYLCASSSRAGVSYNEQFFGPGTRLTVL.

DNA of the CDR3: TGTGCCAGCAGTCTGACAGGGGGGAACACTGAAGCTTTCTTT. Translation gives CASSLTGGNTEAFF. This rearrangement joins TRBV27 to TRBJ1-1, with 9 bases aligning to TRBD1. V was clipped by 5 bases and J by 1 base; unmatched bases: 2. Germline CDR1 is MNHEY and CDR2 is SMNVEV (reference sequence). This CDR3 comprises 14 residues.

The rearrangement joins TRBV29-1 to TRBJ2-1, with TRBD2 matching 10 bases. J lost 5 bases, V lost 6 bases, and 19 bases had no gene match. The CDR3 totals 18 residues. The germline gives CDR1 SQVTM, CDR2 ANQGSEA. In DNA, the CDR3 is TGCAGCGTACAGGGGGGACTAAGCGGGGGGGCTAGGGACAATGAGCAGTTCTTC. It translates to CSVQGGLSGGARDNEQFF.

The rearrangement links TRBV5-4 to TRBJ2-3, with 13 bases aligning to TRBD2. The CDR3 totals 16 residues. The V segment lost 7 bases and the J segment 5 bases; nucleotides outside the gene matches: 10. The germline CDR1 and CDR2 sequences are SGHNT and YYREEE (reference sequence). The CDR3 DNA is TGTGCCAGCCACGGACTAGCGGGAGTGTTGGAAGATACGCAGTATTTT. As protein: CASHGLAGVLEDTQYF.

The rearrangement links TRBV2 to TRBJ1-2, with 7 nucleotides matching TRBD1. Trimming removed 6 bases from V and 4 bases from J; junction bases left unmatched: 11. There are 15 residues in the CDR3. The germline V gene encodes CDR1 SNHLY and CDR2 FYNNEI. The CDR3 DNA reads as TGTGCCAGCAGGCCTACAGGGGTGAGCTCCTATGGCTACACCTTC. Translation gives CASRPTGVSSYGYTF.

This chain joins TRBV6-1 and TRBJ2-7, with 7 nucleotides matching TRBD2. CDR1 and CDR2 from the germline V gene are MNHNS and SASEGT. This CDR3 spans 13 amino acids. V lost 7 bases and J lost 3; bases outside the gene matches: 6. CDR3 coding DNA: TGTGCCAGCAACCGGGGCGGGAGCTACGAGCAGTACTTC. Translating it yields CASNRGGSYEQYF.

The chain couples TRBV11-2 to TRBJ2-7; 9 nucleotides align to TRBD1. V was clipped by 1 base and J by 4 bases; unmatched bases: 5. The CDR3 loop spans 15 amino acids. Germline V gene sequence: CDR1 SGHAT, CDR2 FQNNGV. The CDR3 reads CASSLAQGAQYEQYF. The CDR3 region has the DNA TGTGCCAGCAGCTTAGCACAGGGGGCGCAATACGAGCAGTACTTC. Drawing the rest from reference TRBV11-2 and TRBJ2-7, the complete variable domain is EAGVAQSPRYKIIEKRQSVAFWCNPISGHATLYWYQQILGQGPKLLIQFQNNGVVDDSQLPKDRFSAERLKGVDSTLKIQPAKLEDSAVYLCASSLAQGAQYEQYFGPGTRLTVT.

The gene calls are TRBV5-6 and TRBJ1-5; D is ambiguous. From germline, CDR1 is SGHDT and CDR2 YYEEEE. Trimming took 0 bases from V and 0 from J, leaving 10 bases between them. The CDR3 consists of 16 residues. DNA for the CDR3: TGTGCCAGCAGCTTGGCTGGGCAGTATAGCAATCAGCCCCAGCATTTT. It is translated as CASSLAGQYSNQPQHF.

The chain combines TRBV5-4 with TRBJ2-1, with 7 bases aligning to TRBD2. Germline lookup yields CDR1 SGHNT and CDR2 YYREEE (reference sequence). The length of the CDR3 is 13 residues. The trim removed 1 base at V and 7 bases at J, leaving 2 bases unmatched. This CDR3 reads CASSLRGSNEQFF. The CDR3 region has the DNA TGTGCCAGCAGCTTGCGCGGGAGTAATGAGCAGTTCTTC.

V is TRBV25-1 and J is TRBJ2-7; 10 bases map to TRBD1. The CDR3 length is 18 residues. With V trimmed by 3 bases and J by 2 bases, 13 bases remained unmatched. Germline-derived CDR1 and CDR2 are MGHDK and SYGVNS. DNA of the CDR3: TGTGCCAGCAGTGATTCAGTTGGCCGGGACAGGGGTCCCTACGAGCAGTACTTC. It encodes CASSDSVGRDRGPYEQYF.